This TCR beta chain was documented in a study of CD8 T cell repertoires and HIV-1 epitope variants. The data were produced by immunoSEQ multiplex PCR, yet TCRdb's version contains in-frame clones alone and is incomplete. The sample consists of about 5,600 clones, roughly 60% of them appearing once. The count of this clone is one. Its specificity is not known. CDR1 and CDR2 (germline): SGDLS, YYNGEE. J was trimmed by 2 bases and V by 3 bases; bases with no gene match: 5. The CDR3 is made up of 16 amino acids. The origin of this receptor is a male donor with HIV. Input material: cultured CD8+ T cells derived from PBMCs. The chain carries TRBV9 and TRBJ2-3; 11 positions match TRBD2. CDR3 DNA: TGTGCCAGCAGCGCCCTAGCGGGGGGACTCACAGATACGCAGTATTTT. It specifies CASSALAGGLTDTQYF. Full variable domain (remainder filled in from reference TRBV9 and TRBJ2-3): DSGVTQTPKHLITATGQRVTLRCSPRSGDLSVYWYQQSLDQGLQFLIQYYNGEERAKGNILERFSAQQFPDLHSELNLSSLELGDSALYFCASSALAGGLTDTQYFGPGTRLTVL.